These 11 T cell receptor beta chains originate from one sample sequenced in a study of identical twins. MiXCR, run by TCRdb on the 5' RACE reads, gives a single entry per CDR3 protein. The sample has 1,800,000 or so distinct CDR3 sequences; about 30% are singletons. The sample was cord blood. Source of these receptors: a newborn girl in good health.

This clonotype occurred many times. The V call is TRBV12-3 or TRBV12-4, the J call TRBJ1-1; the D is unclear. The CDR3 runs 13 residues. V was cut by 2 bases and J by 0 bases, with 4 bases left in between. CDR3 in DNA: TGTGCCAGCAGTTTACAGATGAACACTGAAGCTTTCTTT. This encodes CASSLQMNTEAFF.

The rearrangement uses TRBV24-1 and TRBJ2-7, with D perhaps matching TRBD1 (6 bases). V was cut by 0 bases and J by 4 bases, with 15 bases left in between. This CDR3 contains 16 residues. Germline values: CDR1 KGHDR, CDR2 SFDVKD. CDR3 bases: TGTGCCACCAGTGATTTGGGTACCCAGGGGTGGTACGAGCAGTACTTC. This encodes CATSDLGTQGWYEQYF.

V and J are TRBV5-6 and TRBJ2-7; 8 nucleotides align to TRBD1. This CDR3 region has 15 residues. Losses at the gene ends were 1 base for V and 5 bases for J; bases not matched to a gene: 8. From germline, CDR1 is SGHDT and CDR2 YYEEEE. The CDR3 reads CASSLSPGQEHEQYF. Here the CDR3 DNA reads TGTGCCAGCAGCTTGTCCCCGGGACAGGAACACGAGCAGTACTTC. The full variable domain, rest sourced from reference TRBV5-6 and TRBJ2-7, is DAGVTQSPTHLIKTRGQQVTLRCSPKSGHDTVSWYQQALGQGPQFIFQYYEEEERQRGNFPDRFSGHQFPNYSSELNVNALLLGDSALYLCASSLSPGQEHEQYFGPGTRLTVT.

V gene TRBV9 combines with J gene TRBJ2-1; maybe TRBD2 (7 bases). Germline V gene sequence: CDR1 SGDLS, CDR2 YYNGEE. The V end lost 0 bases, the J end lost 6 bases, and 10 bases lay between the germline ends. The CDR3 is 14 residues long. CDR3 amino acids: CASSVVAGANEQFF. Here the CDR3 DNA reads TGTGCCAGCAGCGTAGTGGCGGGGGCCAATGAGCAGTTCTTC. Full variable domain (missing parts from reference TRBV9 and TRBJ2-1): DSGVTQTPKHLITATGQRVTLRCSPRSGDLSVYWYQQSLDQGLQFLIQYYNGEERAKGNILERFSAQQFPDLHSELNLSSLELGDSALYFCASSVVAGANEQFFGPGTRLTVL.

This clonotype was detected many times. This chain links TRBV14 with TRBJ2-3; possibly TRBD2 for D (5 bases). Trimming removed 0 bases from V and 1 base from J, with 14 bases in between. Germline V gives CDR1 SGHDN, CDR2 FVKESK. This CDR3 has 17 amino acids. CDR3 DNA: TGTGCCAGCAGCCAAGAGGGAGTCACTTGGGGCACAGATACGCAGTATTTT. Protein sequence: CASSQEGVTWGTDTQYF.

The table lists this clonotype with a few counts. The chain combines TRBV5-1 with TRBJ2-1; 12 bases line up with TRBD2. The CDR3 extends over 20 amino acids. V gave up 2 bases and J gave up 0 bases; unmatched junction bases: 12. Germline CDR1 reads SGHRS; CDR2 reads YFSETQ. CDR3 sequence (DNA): TGCGCCAGCAGCTTCACTAGCGGGGGGCGAAATAACAGCTCCTACAATGAGCAGTTCTTC. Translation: CASSFTSGGRNNSSYNEQFF.

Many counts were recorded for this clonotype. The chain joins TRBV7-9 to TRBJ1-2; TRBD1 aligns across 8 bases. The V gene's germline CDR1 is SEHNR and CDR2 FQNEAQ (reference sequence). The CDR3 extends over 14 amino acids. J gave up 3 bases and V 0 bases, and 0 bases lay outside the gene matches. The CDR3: CASSLATGDYGYTF. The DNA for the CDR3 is TGTGCCAGCAGCTTAGCGACAGGGGACTATGGCTACACCTTC.

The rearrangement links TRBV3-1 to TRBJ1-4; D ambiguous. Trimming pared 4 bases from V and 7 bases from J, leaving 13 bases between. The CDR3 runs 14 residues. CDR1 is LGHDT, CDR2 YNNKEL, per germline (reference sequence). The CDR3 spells CASSPYLDGEKLFF. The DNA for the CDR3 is TGTGCCAGCAGCCCCTACTTAGACGGTGAAAAACTGTTTTTT.

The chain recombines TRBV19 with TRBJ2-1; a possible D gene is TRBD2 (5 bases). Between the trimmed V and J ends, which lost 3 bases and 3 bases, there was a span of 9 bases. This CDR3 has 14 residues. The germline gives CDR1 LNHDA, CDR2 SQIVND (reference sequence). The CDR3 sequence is CASSMEGGYNEQFF. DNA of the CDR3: TGTGCCAGTAGTATGGAAGGAGGCTACAATGAGCAGTTCTTC.

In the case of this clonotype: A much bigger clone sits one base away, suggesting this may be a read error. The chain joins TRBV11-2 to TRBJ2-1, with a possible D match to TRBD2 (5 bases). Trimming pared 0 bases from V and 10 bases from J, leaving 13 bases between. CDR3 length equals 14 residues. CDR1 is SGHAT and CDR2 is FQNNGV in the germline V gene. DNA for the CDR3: TGTGCCAGCAGCTTAGATCTTCCTAGCTACGAGCAGTTCTTC. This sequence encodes CASSLDLPSYEQFF.

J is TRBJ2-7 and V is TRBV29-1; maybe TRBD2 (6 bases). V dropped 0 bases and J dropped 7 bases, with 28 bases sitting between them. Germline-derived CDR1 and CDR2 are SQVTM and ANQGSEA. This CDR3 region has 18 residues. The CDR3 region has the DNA TGCAGCGTTGAAGATCGAACCCGTACTAGCTGGTACTTGAATGAGCAGTACTTC. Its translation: CSVEDRTRTSWYLNEQYF.